Sequencing of this T cell receptor beta chain was carried out in a study of human T cells and chemical hapten exposure listed by TCRdb under 2021. About the full investigation: The libraries were sequenced as a pool, and the TCR yield per sample differed mostly because of small variations in library volumes within the pool. In alopecia patients, the study followed how the peripheral blood TCR repertoire changed in vivo over primary and secondary sensitization to diphenylcyclopropenone (DPC), a hapten. Overall study outcomes, separate from this receptor: No change with DPC sensitization was found in the number of TCRs above 1 in 1000 frequency, and no evidence of global repertoire structure alterations was found. After repeated subsampling, changes were observed in the strength of the expansion versus patch-test correlation and in the threshold at which the correlation became significant.

During library preparation, unique molecular identifiers were attached to individual cDNA molecules so that TCRs could be counted quantitatively and reproducibly. Both TCR alpha and TCR beta chains were sequenced from each blood RNA sample. In the source study's methods: The median number of TCRs per sample was approximately 96,000, ranging from 23,224 to 690,600. V, J and CDR3 annotation of the TCR reads was carried out using the Decombinator software suite. For the PS versus PT1 abundance plots, all samples were subsampled to the same number of TCRs (28,000). Expanded TCRs were defined as absent before sensitization and observed at least eight times at the 2-week time point. TCRdb applied fastp at Q25 and MiXCR to the public reads, then kept only in-frame beta chains. Rows with one shared CDR3 protein collapse into an entry with the most common genes and DNA. The V and J calls were not made by the authors but by TCRdb's processing. The sample table shows more than 100,000 distinct CDR3 sequences, and roughly 8.5% are seen once. The top ten hold over 1.1% of the sample.

The germline V gene specifies SGHRS as CDR1 and YFSETQ as CDR2. V is clipped by 3 bases and J by 6 bases, and the sequence between their germline boundaries is 13 bases long. From the cysteine up to the phenylalanine, the CDR3 has a length of 14 residues. Only the CDR3 part of the read is kept: 42 bases, read in frame from the first base. Unfractionated whole blood was collected in Tempus Blood RNA tubes, and total RNA was extracted from that blood. A handful of healthy volunteers acted as controls for TCR sequencing and had blood drawn at day 0, 2 weeks and 6 weeks. Worth noting for this clonotype: Its antigen target is currently unknown. No qualities accompany the bases; no much larger clone lies one base away.

Sequenced sample: whole blood. The sequence was obtained from a human donor in good health. Some clones in this sample may be carry-over from other donors' samples. Donor details come from another sample of the same person, matched by shared clones. The receptor chain draws on TRBV5-1 and TRBJ2-1; perhaps TRBD2 is the D gene, with 6 bases matching. Read as DNA, the sequence is TGCGCCAGCAGCTCTAGCGTTAGTCGCAATGAGCAGTTCTTC. Translated, it reads CASSSSVSRNEQFF.